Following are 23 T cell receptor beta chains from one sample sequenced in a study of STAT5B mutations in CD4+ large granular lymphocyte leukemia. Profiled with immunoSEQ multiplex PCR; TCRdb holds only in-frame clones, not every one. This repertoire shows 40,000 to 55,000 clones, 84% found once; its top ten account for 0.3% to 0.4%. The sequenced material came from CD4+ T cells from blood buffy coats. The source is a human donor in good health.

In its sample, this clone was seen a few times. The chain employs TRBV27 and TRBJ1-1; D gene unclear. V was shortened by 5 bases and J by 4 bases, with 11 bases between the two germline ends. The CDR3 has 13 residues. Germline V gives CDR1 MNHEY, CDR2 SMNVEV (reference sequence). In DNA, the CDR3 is TGTGCCAGCAGTCCCTGGGCTAGCACTGAAGCTTTCTTT. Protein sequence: CASSPWASTEAFF.

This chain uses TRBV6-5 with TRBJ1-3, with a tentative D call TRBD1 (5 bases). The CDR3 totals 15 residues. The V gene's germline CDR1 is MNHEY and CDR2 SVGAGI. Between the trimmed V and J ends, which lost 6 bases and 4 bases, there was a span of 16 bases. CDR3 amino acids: CASSPGGSSGNTIYF. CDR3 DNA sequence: TGTGCCAGCAGCCCGGGGGGATCCTCCGGAAACACCATATATTTT.

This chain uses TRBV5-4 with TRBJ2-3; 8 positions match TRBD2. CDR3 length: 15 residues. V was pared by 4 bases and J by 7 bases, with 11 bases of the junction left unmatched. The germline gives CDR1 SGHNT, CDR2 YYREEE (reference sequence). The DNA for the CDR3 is TGTGCCAGCAGCCCGACTGGGGCGGGGGGTTATACGCAGTATTTT. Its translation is CASSPTGAGGYTQYF. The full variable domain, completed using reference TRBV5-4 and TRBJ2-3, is ETGVTQSPTHLIKTRGQQVTLRCSSQSGHNTVSWYQQALGQGPQFIFQYYREEENGRGNFPPRFSGLQFPNYSSELNVNALELDDSALYLCASSPTGAGGYTQYFGPGTRLTVL.

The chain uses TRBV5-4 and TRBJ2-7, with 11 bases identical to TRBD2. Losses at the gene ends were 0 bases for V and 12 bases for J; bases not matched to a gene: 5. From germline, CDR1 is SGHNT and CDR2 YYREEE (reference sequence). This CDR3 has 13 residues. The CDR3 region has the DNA TGTGCCAGCAGCTTGGTGACTAGCGGGGAGGGGTACTTC. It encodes CASSLVTSGEGYF.

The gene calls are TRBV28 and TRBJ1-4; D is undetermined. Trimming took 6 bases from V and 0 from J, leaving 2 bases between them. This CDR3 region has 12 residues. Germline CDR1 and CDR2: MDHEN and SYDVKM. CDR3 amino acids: CASRSTNEKLFF. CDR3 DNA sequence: TGTGCCAGCAGGTCAACTAATGAAAAACTGTTTTTT.

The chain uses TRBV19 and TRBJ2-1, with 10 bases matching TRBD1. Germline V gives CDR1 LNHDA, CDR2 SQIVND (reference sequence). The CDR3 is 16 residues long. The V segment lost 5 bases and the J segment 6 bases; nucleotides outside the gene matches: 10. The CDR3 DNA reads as TGTGCCAGTAGTGTGACTGGGACAGGGGCTGGCAATGAGCAGTTCTTC. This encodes CASSVTGTGAGNEQFF. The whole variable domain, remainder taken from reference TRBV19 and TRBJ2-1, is DGGITQSPKYLFRKEGQNVTLSCEQNLNHDAMYWYRQDPGQGLRLIYYSQIVNDFQKGDIAEGYSVSREKKESFPLTVTSAQKNPTAFYLCASSVTGTGAGNEQFFGPGTRLTVL.

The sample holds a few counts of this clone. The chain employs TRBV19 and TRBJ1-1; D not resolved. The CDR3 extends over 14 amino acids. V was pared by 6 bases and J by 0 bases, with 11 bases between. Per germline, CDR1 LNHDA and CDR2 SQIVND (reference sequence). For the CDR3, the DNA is TGTGCCAGTAGGAAGAGTCAGCTGAACACTGAAGCTTTCTTT. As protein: CASRKSQLNTEAFF.

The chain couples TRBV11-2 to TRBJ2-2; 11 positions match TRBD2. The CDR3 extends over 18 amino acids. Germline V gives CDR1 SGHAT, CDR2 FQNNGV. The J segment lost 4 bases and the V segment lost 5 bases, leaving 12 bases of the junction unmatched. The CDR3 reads CASSQNGGLAASTGELFF. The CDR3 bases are TGTGCCAGCAGCCAAAACGGGGGACTAGCGGCCTCCACCGGGGAGCTGTTTTTT.

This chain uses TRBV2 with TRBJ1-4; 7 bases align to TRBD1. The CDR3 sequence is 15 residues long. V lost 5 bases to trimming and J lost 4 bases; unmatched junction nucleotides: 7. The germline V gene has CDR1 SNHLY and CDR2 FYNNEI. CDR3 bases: TGTGCCAGCAGTACCGACAGGGTTGATAATGAAAAACTGTTTTTT. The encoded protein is CASSTDRVDNEKLFF. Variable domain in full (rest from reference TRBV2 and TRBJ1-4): EPEVTQTPSHQVTQMGQEVILRCVPISNHLYFYWYRQILGQKVEFLVSFYNNEISEKSEIFDDQFSVERPDGSNFTLKIRSTKLEDSAMYFCASSTDRVDNEKLFFGSGTQLSVL.

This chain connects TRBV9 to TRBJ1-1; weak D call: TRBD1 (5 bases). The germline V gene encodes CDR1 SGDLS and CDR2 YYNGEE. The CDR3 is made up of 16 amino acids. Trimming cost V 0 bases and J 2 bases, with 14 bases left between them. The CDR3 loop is CASSVAAGSINTEAFF. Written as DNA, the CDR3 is TGTGCCAGCAGCGTAGCGGCAGGGTCCATCAACACTGAAGCTTTCTTT.

The CDR3 coding sequence is TGCGCCAGCAGCCTACGGACTAGCGGGAGTACGACCTACAATGAGCAGTTCTTC. Translation gives CASSLRTSGSTTYNEQFF. The rearrangement uses TRBV5-1 and TRBJ2-1; the match to TRBD2 covers 13 bases. This CDR3 has 18 residues. V shed 4 bases and J 2 bases; nucleotides not matched to a gene: 9. Per the germline V gene, CDR1 is SGHRS and CDR2 is YFSETQ.

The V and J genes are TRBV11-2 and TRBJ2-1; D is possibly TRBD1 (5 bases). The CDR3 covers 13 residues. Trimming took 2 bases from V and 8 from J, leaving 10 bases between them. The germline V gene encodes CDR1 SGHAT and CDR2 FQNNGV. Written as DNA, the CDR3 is TGTGCCAGCAGCTTATCAAGGGGCTATGAGCAGTTCTTC. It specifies CASSLSRGYEQFF.

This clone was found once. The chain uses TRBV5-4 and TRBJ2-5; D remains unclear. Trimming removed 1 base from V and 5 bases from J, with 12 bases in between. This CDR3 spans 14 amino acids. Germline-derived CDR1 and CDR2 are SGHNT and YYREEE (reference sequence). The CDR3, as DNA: TGTGCCAGCAGCTTGCCCGGGTTGGGGGAGACCCAGTACTTC. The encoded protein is CASSLPGLGETQYF.

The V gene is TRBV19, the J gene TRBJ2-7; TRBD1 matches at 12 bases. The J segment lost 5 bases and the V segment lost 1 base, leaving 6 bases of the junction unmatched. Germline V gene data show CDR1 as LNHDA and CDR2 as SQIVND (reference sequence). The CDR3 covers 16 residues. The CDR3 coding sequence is TGTGCCAGTAGTATAGTCGGGGGACAGGGGGCCCACGAGCAGTACTTC. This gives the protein CASSIVGGQGAHEQYF.

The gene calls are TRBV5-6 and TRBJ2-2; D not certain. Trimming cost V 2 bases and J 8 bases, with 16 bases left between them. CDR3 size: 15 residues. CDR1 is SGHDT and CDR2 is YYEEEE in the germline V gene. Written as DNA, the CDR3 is TGTGCCAGCAGCTTTGGTATAAACAGTGGAGGGGAGCTGTTTTTT. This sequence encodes CASSFGINSGGELFF. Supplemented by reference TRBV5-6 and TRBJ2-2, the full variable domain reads DAGVTQSPTHLIKTRGQQVTLRCSPKSGHDTVSWYQQALGQGPQFIFQYYEEEERQRGNFPDRFSGHQFPNYSSELNVNALLLGDSALYLCASSFGINSGGELFFGEGSRLTVL.

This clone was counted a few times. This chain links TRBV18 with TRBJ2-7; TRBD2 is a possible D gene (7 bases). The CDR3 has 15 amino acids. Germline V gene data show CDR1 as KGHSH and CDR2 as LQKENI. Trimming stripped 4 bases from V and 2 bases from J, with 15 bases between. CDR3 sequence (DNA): TGTGCCAGCTCACTGCCGGGGGCGGGAGCCTACGAGCAGTACTTC. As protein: CASSLPGAGAYEQYF.

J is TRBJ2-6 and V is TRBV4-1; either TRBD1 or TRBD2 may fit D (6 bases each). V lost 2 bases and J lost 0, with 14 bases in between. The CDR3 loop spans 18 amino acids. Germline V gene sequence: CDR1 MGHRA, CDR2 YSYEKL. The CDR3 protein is CASSQKRGASSGANVLTF. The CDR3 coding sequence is TGCGCCAGCAGCCAAAAAAGGGGGGCCAGCTCTGGGGCCAACGTCCTGACTTTC.

Here the CDR3 DNA reads TGTGCCAGTAGTATAAGCGGGGGGGCCAGGAATGAGCAGTTCTTC. It codes for CASSISGGARNEQFF. The chain uses TRBV19 and TRBJ2-1; 10 bases are a match to TRBD2. The junction had 5 bases not matched to a gene; V was cut back by 2 bases and J by 7 bases. This CDR3 comprises 15 residues. Germline V gives CDR1 LNHDA, CDR2 SQIVND (reference sequence).

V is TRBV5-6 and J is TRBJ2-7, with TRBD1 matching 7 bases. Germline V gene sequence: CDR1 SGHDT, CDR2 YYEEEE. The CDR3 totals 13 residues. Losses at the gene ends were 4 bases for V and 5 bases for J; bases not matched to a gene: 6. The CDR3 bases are TGTGCCAGCAGCACCGGGACAGTGGACGAGCAGTACTTC. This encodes CASSTGTVDEQYF.

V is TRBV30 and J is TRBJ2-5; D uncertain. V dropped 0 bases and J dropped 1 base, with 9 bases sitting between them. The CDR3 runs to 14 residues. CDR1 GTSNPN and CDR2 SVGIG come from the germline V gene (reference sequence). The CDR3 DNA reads TGTGCCTGGAGTGTACAAGCGATCCAAGAGACCCAGTACTTC. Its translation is CAWSVQAIQETQYF.

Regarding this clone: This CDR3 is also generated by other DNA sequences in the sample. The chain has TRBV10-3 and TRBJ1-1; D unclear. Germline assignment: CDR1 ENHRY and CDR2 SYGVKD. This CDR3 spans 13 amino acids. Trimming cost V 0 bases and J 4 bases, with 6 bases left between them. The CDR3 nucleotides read TGTGCCATCAGTGAGTCATCGGGCACTGAAGCTTTCTTT. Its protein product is CAISESSGTEAFF.

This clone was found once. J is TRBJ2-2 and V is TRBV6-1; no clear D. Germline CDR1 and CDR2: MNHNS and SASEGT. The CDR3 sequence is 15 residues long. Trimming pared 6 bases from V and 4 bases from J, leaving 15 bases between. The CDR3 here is CASRLIDTATGELFF. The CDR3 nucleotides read TGTGCCAGCAGGTTAATTGACACGGCCACCGGGGAGCTGTTTTTT.

The CDR3, as DNA: TGTGCCAGCAGTTTGACAGCTTCTAACTATGGCTACACCTTC. This gives the protein CASSLTASNYGYTF. This chain connects TRBV28 to TRBJ1-2, with D tentatively TRBD1 (5 bases). The germline V gene encodes CDR1 MDHEN and CDR2 SYDVKM. The CDR3 is 14 amino acids. V lost 3 bases to trimming and J lost 0 bases, with 8 bases between them.